The present T cell receptor beta chain was sequenced within a study of blood T cell repertoires in COVID-19 (TCRdb year 2020). At the level of the whole study: Collaborator samples came from the United States, Italy and Spain and covered acute and convalescent phases of COVID-19. The material from the prospective study consisted of cDNA or gDNA derived from T cells, B-cell-depleted T cells, or PBMCs. Deeply sampled blood TCRbeta repertoires from subjects exposed to, actively infected with, or recovered from COVID-19 were included in the dataset. The repertoires were released in a freely available public database meant as a resource for research on the immune response to SARS-CoV-2. The samples were drawn from the first 160 participants of the ongoing ImmuneRACE study and from some 1,300 subjects provided by 6 global collaborators. Nearly every sample came with metadata listing a de-identified subject ID, COVID-19 status, age in years and sex. Where available, HLA class I and class II types were taken from metadata supplied by the sample provider and were not determined by assay-based typing.

Each collaborating institution followed its own protocols to collect whole blood in K2EDTA tubes. Collaborator samples were shipped for TCRbeta analysis as frozen whole blood, isolated PBMCs, or DNA extracted from either sample type. Details on this clone: Its target antigen remains unknown. Within one base of it there is no much larger clone, and no base qualities were kept.

The full study reports these points: Clinical and demographic metadata were provided uncurated, with the amount varying by source and participant.

The cysteine opens and the phenylalanine closes a CDR3 of 15 amino acids. Solely the CDR3 DNA is kept, with 45 bases framed from the first base. V is cut back by 3 bases and J by 9 bases, with 10 bases in the junction unmatched. The germline V gene provides CDR1 SGDLS and CDR2 YYNGEE. TCRbeta CDR3 regions were amplified from genomic DNA by means of the immunoSEQ Assay, a bias-controlled multiplex PCR. The paper's processing steps were these. The number of nucleated cells in each sample was estimated by amplification of reference gene primers within the assay. To quantify the absolute abundance of each unique TCRbeta CDR3 rearrangement, sequence reads were collapsed and filtered. For each sample, productive Simpson clonality was calculated by taking the square root of Simpson's diversity index across productive rearrangements. TCRdb provides this immuneACCESS table in a form limited to in-frame rearrangements. Some clones are lacking; in checked studies, under half of them reflect an unresolved V gene, and why the rest are absent is not known. That table furnishes V, J and clone size, whereas the DNA furnished D and trimming. The sample table contains under 350,000 clones; only one count was recorded for around 90% of them. The top ten constitute approximately 2% of the sample.

The TCR sequence derives from a man aged 45 to 65 with acute or convalescent COVID-19. Sequenced sample: peripheral blood. The V and J segments used are TRBV9 and TRBJ2-1; 9 bases in the junction line up with TRBD1. This receptor carries the CDR3 CASSGHRGRLAEQFF. The DNA reads as follows: TGTGCCAGCAGCGGTCACAGGGGGCGGTTGGCTGAGCAGTTCTTC.